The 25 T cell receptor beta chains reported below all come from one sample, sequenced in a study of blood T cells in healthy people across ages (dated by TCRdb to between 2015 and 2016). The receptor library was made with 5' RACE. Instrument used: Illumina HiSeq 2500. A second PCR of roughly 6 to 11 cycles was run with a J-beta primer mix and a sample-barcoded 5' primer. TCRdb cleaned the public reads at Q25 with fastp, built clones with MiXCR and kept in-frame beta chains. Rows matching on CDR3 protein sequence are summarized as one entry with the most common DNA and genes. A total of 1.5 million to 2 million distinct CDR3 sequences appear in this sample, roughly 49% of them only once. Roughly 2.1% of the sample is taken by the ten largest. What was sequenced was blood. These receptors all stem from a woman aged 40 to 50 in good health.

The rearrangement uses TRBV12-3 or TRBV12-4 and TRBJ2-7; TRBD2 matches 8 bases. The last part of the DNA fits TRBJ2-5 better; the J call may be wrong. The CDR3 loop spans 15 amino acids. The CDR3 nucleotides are TGTGCCAGCAGCCCTACCGGGGGGGAGTTGGAGACCCAGTACTTC. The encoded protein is CASSPTGGELETQYF.

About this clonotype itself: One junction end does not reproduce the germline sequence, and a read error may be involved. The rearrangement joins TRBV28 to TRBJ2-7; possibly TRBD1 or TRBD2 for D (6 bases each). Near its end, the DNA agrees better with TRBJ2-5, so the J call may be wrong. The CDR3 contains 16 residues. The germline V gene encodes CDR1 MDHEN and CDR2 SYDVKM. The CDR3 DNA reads TGTGCCAGTAGTTTAAGGTTGGGGGGCTTCCCAGAGACCCAGTACTTC. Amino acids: CASSLRLGGFPETQYF.

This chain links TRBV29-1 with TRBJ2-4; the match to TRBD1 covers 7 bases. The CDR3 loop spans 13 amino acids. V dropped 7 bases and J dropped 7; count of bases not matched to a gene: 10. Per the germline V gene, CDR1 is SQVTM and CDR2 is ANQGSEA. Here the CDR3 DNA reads TGCAGCGCAAGACAGGGAATAACGAACATTCAGTACTTC. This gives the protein CSARQGITNIQYF.

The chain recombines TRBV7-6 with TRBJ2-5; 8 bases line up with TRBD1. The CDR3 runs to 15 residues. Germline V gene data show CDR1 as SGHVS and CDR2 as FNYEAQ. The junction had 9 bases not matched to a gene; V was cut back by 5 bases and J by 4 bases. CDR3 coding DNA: TGTGCCAGCAGCCTCACAGGGGGTAGCATAGAGACCCAGTACTTC. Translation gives CASSLTGGSIETQYF.

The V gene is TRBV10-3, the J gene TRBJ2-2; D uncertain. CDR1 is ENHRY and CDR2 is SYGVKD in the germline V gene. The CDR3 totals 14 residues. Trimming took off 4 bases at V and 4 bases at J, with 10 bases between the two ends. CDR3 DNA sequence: TGTGCCATCAGTGCAGAGCCTTTCACCGGGGAGCTGTTTTTT. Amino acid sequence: CAISAEPFTGELFF.

CDR3 region: CASSLPGGNSPLHF. The CDR3 DNA follows: TGTGCCAGCAGTTTACCGGGGGGGAATTCACCCCTCCACTTT. V usage is TRBV12-3 or TRBV12-4 and J usage is TRBJ1-6; D possibly corresponds to TRBD1 (5 bases). The V and J ends lost 2 bases and 7 bases respectively, with 9 bases between them. The CDR3 runs 14 residues.

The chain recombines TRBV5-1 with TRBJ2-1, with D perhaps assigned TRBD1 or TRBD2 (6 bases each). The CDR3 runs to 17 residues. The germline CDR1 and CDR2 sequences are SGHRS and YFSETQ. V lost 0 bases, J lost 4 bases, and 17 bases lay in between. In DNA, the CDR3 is TGCGCCAGCAGCTTGGCTTTCGGGGGCCAGAGATACAATGAGCAGTTCTTC. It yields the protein CASSLAFGGQRYNEQFF.

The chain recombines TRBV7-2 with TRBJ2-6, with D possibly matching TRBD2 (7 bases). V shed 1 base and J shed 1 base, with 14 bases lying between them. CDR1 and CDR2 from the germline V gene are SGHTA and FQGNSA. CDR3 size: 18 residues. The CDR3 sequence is CASSLVGGAGSGANVLTF. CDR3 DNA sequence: TGTGCCAGCAGCTTAGTGGGGGGGGCAGGTTCTGGGGCCAACGTCCTGACTTTC.

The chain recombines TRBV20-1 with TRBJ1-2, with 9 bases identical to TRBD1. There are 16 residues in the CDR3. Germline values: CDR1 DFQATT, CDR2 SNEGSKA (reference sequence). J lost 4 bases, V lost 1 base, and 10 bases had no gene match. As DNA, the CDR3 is TGCAGTGCTAGAGTAGGGGGACAGGGCGTTGGCTATGGCTACACCTTC. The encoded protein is CSARVGGQGVGYGYTF.

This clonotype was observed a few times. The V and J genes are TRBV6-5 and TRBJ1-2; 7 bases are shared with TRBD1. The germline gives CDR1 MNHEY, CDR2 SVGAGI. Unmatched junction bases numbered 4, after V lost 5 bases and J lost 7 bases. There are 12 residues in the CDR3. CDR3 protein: CASSNQGVGYTF. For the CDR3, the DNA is TGTGCCAGCAGTAACCAGGGGGTTGGCTACACCTTC.

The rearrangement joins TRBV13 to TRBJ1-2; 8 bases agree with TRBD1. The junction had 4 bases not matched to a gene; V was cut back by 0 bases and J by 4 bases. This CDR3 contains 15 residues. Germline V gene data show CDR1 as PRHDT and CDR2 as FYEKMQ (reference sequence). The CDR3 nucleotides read TGTGCCAGCAGCTTAGGGACAGGGGAGAGCTATGGCTACACCTTC. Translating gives CASSLGTGESYGYTF.

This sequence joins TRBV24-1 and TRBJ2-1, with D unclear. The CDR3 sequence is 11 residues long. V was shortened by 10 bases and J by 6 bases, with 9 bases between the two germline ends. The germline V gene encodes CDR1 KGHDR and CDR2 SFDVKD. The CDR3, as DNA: TGTGCCACGCAAGGAGCCAATGAGCAGTTCTTC. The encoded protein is CATQGANEQFF.

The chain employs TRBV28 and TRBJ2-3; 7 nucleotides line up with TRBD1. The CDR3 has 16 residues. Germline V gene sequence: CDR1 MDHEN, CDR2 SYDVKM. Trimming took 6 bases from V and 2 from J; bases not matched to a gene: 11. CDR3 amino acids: CASSPGTGAITDTQYF. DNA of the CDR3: TGTGCCAGCAGCCCAGGTACAGGGGCGATCACAGATACGCAGTATTTT.

In DNA, the CDR3 is TGTGCCAGCAGGAGGGACGGGGGGTGGGAGCAGTACTTC. Its translation: CASRRDGGWEQYF. The gene calls are TRBV7-2 and TRBJ2-7; TRBD2 aligns across 7 bases. The V gene end was trimmed by 6 bases and the J gene end by 7 bases; junction bases not matched to a gene: 9. The germline V gene encodes CDR1 SGHTA and CDR2 FQGNSA. This CDR3 comprises 13 residues.

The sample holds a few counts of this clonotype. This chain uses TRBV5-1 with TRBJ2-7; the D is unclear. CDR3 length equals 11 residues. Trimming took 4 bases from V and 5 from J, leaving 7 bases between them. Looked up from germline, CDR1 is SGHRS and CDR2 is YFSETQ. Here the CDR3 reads CASSRSDEQYF. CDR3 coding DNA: TGCGCCAGCAGCCGATCTGACGAGCAGTACTTC.

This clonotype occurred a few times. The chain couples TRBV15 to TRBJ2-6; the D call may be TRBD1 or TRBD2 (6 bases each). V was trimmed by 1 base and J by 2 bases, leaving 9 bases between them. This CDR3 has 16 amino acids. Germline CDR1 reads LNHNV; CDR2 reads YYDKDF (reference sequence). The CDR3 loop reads CATSRGGDTGANVLTF. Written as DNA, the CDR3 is TGTGCCACCAGCAGAGGGGGGGACACTGGGGCCAACGTCCTGACTTTC.

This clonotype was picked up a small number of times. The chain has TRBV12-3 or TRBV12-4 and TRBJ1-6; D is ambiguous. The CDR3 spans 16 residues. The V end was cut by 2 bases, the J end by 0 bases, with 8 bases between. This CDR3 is CASSLSMSSYNSPLHF. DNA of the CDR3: TGTGCCAGCAGTTTAAGTATGAGCTCCTATAATTCACCCCTCCACTTT.

CDR3 amino acids: CASTDRRGGTEAFF. The CDR3 region has the DNA TGTGCCAGCACCGATCGAAGGGGGGGCACTGAAGCTTTCTTT. The chain employs TRBV6-1 and TRBJ1-1, with D tentatively TRBD1 (6 bases). The V end lost 7 bases, the J end lost 4 bases, and 16 bases lay between the germline ends. Germline lookup yields CDR1 MNHNS and CDR2 SASEGT. The CDR3 sequence is 14 residues long.

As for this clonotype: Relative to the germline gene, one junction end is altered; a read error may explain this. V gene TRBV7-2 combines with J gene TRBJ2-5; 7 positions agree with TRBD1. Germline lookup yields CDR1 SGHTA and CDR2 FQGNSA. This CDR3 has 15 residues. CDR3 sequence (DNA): TGTGCCGGCAGCCTAGGGGGCCAGACCAAAGGGACCCAGTACTTC. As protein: CAGSLGGQTKGTQYF.

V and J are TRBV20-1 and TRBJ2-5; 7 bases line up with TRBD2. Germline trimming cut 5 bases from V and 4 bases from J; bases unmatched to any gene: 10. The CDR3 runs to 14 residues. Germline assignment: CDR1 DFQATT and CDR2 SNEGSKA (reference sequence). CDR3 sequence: CSAVAGEEGETQYF. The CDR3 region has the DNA TGCAGTGCTGTGGCGGGGGAGGAAGGAGAGACCCAGTACTTC.

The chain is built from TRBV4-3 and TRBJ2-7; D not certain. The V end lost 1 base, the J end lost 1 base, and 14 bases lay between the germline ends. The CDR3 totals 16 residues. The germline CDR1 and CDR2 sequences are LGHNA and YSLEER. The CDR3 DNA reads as TGCGCCAGCAGCCAAGCTCGGCAGACTCAGTCCTACGAGCAGTACTTC. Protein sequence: CASSQARQTQSYEQYF.

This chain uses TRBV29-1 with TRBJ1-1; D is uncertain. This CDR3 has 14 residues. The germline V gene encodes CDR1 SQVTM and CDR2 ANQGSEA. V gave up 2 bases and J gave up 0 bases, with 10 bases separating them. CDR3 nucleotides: TGCAGCGTTGAAACCATCCCCTTGAACACTGAAGCTTTCTTT. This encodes CSVETIPLNTEAFF.

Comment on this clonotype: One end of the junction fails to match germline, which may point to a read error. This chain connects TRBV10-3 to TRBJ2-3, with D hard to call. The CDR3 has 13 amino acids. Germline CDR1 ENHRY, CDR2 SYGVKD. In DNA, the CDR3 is TGCGCCATCAGTGAGACCAGCACAGATACGCAGTATTTT. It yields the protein CAISETSTDTQYF.

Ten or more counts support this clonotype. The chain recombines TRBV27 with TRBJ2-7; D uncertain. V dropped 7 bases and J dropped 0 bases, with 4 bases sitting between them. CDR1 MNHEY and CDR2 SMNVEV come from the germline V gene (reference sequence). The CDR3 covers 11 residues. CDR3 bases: TGTGCCAGCACTAACTCCTACGAGCAGTACTTC. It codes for CASTNSYEQYF.

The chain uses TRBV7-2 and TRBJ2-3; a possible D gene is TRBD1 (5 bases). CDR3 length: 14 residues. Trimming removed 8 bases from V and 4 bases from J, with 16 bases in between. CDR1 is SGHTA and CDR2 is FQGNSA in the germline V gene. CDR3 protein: CASGIGAPPDTQYF. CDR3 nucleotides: TGTGCCAGCGGCATAGGGGCGCCACCAGATACGCAGTATTTT. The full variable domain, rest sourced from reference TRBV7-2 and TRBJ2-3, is GAGVSQSPSNKVTEKGKDVELRCDPISGHTALYWYRQSLGQGLEFLIYFQGNSAPDKSGLPSDRFSAERTGGSVSTLTIQRTQQEDSAVYLCASGIGAPPDTQYFGPGTRLTVL.